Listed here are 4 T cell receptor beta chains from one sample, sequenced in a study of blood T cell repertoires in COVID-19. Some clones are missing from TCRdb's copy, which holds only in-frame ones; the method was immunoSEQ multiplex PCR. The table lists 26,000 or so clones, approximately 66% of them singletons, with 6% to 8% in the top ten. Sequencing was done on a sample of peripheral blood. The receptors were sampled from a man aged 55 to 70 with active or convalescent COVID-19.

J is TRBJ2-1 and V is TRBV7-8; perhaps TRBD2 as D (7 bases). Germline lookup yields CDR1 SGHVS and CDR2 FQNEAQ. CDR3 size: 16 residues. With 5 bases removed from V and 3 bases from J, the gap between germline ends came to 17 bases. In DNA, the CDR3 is TGTGCCAGCAGCCCCAGAAGGGGGGGCGTCTACAATGAGCAGTTCTTC. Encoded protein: CASSPRRGGVYNEQFF.

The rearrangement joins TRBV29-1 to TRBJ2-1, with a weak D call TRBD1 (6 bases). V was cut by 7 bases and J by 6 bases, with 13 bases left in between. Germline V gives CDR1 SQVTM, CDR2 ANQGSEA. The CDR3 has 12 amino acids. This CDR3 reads CSAIGTLNEQFF. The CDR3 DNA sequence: TGCAGCGCAATCGGGACACTCAATGAGCAGTTCTTC.

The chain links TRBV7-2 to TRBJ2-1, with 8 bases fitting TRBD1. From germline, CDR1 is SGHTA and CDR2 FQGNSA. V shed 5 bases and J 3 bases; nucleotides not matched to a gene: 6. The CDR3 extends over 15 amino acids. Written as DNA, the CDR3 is TGTGCCAGCAGCCCCAGGGGGCGCGTCTACAATGAGCAGTTCTTC. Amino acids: CASSPRGRVYNEQFF.

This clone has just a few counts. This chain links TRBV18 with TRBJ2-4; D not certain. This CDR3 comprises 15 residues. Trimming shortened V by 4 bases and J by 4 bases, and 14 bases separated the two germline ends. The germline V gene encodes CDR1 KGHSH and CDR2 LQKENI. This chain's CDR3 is CASSLQKTTKNIQYF. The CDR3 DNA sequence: TGTGCCAGCTCACTCCAAAAGACAACTAAAAACATTCAGTACTTC.